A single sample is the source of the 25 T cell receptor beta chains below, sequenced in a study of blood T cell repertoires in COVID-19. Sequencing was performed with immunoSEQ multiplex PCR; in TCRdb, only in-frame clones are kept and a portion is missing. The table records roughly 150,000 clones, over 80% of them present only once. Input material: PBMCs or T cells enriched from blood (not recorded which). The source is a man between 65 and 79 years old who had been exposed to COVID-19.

The CDR3 region has the DNA TGTGCCAGCAGCTTACTAGCGGGGGTCGTCCAAGAGACCCAGTACTTC. It translates to CASSLLAGVVQETQYF. V and J are TRBV5-5 and TRBJ2-5, with 11 bases fitting TRBD2. Trimming at V came to 2 bases and at J to 1 base, leaving 4 bases not matched to a gene. CDR3 length: 16 amino acids. Germline lookup yields CDR1 SGHKS and CDR2 YYEKEE (reference sequence).

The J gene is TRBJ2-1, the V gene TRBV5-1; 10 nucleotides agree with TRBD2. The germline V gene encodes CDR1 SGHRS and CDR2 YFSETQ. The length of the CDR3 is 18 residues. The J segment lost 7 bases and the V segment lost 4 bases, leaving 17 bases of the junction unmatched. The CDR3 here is CASSRGMASGRLVNEQFF. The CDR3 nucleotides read TGCGCCAGCAGCCGGGGTATGGCTAGCGGGAGACTGGTGAATGAGCAGTTCTTC.

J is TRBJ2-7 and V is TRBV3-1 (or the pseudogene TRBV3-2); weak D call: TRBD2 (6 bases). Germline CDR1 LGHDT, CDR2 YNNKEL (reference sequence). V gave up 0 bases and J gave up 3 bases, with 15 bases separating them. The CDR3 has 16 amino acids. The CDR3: CASSQDSTGSRYEQYF. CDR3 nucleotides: TGTGCCAGCAGCCAAGATTCGACCGGGAGTCGCTACGAGCAGTACTTC.

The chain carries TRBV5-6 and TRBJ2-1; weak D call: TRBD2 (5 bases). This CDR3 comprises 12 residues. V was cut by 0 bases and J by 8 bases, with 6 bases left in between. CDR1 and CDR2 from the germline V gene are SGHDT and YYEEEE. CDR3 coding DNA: TGTGCCAGCAGCTTGGACGGGGATGAGCAGTTCTTC. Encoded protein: CASSLDGDEQFF.

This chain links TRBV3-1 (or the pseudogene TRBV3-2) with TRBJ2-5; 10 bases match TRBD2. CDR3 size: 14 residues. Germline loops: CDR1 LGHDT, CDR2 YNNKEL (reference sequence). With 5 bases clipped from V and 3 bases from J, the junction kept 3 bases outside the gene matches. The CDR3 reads CASSTTSGKETQYF. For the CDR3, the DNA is TGTGCCAGCAGCACAACTAGCGGGAAAGAGACCCAGTACTTC.

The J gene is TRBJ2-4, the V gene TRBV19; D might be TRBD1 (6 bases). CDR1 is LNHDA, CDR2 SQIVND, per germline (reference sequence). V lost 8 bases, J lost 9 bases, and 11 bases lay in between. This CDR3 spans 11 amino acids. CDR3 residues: CASGRGFIQYF. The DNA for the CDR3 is TGTGCCAGTGGCAGGGGTTTCATTCAGTACTTC.

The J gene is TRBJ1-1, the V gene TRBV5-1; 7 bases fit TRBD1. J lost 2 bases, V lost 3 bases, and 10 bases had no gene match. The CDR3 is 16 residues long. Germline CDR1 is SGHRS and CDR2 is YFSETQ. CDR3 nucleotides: TGCGCCAGCAGCTCCGACCCCGGGACAGTCAACACTGAAGCTTTCTTT. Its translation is CASSSDPGTVNTEAFF.

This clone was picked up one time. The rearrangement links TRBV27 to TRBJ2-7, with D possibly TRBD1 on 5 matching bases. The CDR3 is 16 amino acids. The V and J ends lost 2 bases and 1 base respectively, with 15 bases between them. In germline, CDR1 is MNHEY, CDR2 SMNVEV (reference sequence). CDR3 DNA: TGTGCCAGCAGTTTAAATGGGGCGGCGGATTCCTACGAGCAGTACTTC. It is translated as CASSLNGAADSYEQYF.

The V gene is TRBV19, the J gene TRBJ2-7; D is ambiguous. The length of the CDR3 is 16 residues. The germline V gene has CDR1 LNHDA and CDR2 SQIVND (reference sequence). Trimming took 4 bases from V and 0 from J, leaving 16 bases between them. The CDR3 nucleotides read TGTGCCAGTAGTACCCGCGGCAGAAAAAACTCCTACGAGCAGTACTTC. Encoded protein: CASSTRGRKNSYEQYF.

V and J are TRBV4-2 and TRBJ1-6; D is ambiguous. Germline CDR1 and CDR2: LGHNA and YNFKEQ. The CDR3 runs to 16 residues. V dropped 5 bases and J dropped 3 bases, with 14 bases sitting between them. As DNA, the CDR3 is TGTGCCAGCAGCAGTTTAAGCGGAGTCTATAATTCACCCCTCCACTTT. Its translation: CASSSLSGVYNSPLHF.

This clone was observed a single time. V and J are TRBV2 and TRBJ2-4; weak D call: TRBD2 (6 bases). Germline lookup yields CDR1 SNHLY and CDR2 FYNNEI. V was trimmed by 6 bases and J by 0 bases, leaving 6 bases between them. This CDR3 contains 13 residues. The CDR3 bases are TGTGCCAGCAGGGGACTAGCCAAAAACATTCAGTACTTC. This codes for CASRGLAKNIQYF.

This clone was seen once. CDR3 DNA: TGTGCCAGTAGTATAGCCCTCGGCGGGGGGCGCGTCACTGAAGCTTTCTTT. Protein sequence: CASSIALGGGRVTEAFF. V is TRBV19 and J is TRBJ1-1, with D perhaps matching TRBD1 (6 bases). The CDR3 sequence is 17 residues long. Germline V lookup: CDR1 LNHDA, CDR2 SQIVND (reference sequence). V was pared by 1 base and J by 4 bases, with 19 bases between.

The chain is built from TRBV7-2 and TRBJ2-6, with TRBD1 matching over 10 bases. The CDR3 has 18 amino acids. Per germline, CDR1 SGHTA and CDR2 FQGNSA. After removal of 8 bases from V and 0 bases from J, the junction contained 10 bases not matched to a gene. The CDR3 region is CASRGGDRGPSGANVLTF. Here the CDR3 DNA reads TGTGCCAGCCGGGGGGGGGACAGGGGTCCCTCTGGGGCCAACGTCCTGACTTTC. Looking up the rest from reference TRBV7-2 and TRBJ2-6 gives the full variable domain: GAGVSQSPSNKVTEKGKDVELRCDPISGHTALYWYRQSLGQGLEFLIYFQGNSAPDKSGLPSDRFSAERTGGSVSTLTIQRTQQEDSAVYLCASRGGDRGPSGANVLTFGAGSRLTVL.

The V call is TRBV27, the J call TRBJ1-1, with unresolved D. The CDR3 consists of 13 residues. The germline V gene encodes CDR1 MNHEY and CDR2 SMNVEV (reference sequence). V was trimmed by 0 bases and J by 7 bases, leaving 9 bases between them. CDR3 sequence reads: CASSLSRRSEAFF. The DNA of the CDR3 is TGTGCCAGCAGTTTATCGCGGCGGAGTGAAGCTTTCTTT.

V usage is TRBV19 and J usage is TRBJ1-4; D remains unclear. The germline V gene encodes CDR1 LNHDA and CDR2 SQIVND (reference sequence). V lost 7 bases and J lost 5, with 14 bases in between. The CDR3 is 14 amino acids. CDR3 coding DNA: TGTGCCAGTAAGGAGCGGACCTTCAATGAAAAACTGTTTTTT. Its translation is CASKERTFNEKLFF.

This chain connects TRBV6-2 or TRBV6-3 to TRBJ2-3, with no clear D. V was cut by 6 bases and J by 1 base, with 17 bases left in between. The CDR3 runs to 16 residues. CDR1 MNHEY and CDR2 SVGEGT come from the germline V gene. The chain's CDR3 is CASSPPHRVGTDTQYF. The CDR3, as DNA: TGTGCCAGCAGCCCCCCCCACAGAGTCGGCACAGATACGCAGTATTTT.

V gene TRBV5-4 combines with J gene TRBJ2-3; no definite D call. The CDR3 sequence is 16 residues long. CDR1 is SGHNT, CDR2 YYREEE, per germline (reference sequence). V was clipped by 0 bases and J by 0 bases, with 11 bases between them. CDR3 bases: TGTGCCAGCAGCTTGGGGGCCCTTTACAGCACAGATACGCAGTATTTT. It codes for CASSLGALYSTDTQYF.

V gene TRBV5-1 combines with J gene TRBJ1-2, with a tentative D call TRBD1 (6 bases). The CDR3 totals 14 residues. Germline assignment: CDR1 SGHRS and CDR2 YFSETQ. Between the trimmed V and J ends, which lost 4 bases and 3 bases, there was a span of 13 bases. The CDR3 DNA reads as TGCGCCAGCAGCCGGGACATCGAGGACTATGGCTACACCTTC. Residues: CASSRDIEDYGYTF.

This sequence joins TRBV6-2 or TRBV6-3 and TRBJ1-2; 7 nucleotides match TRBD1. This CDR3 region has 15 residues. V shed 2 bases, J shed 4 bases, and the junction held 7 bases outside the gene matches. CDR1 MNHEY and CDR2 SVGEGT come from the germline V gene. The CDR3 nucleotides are TGTGCCAGCAGTTACAACAGGGGCACGGGCTATGGCTACACCTTC. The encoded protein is CASSYNRGTGYGYTF.

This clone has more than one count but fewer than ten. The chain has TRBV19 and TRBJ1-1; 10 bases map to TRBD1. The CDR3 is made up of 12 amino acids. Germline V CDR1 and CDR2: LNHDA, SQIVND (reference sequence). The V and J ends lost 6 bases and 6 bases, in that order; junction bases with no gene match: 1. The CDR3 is CASRDRGSEAFF. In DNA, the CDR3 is TGTGCCAGTAGGGACAGGGGGTCTGAAGCTTTCTTT.

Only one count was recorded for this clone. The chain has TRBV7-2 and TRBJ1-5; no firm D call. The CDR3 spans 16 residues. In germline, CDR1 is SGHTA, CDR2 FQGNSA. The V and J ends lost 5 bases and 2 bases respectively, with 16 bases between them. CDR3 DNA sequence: TGTGCCAGCAGCCCCCGACTGTTTAGTGGCAATCAGCCCCAGCATTTT. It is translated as CASSPRLFSGNQPQHF.

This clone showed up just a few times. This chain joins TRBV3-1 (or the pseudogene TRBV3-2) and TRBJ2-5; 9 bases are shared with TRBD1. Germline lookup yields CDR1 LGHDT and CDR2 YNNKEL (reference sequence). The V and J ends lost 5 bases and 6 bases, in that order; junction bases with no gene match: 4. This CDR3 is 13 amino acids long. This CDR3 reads CASSGDRVQTQYF. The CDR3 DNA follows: TGTGCCAGCAGCGGGGACAGGGTACAGACCCAGTACTTC.

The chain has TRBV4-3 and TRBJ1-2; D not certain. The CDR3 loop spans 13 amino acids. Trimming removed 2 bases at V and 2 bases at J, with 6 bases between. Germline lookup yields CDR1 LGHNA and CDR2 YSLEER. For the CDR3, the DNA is TGCGCCAGCAGCCAAAGGCGGAACTATGGCTACACCTTC. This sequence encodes CASSQRRNYGYTF.

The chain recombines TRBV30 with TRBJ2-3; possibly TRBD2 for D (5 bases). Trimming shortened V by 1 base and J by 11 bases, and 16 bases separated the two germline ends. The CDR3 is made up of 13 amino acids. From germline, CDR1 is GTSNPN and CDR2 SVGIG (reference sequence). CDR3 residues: CAWSDPLRGWQYF. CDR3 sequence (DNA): TGTGCCTGGAGTGACCCCCTACGGGGATGGCAGTATTTT. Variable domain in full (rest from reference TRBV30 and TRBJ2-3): SQTIHQWPATLVQPVGSPLSLECTVEGTSNPNLYWYRQAAGRGLQLLFYSVGIGQISSEVPQNLSASRPQDRQFILSSKKLLLSDSGFYLCAWSDPLRGWQYFGPGTRLTVL.

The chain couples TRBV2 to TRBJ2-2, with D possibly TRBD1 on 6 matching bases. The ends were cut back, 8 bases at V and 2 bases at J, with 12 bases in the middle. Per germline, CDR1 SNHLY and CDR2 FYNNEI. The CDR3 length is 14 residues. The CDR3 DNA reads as TGTGCCAGCGGTAGGGACATCAACACCGGGGAGCTGTTTTTT. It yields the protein CASGRDINTGELFF.